This T cell receptor beta chain came from a study of shared clonotypes between healthy human individuals. Study outcomes and limitations: The naive CD4 repertoires of a handful of donors were compared, and 5% to 6.5% of clonotypes were shared.

Partitioning of CD4+ cells yielded a CD45RA+ naive subset and a CD45RA-negative memory subset. Turning to this clone: What it binds is unknown.

It was at deep level that the assay was run. TCRdb's copy holds only in-frame clones and misses some; the assay was immunoSEQ multiplex PCR. The sample contains around 940,000 clones, 76% of which appear only once. CDR1 is MGHRA, CDR2 YSYEKL, per germline. This CDR3 region has 16 residues. Trimming left V 0 bases short and J 4 bases short, with 15 bases between. The chain couples TRBV4-1 to TRBJ1-2; D is undetermined. This clonotype was sampled from a man between 18 and 29 years old in good health. The sample consisted of memory CD4+ T cells sorted from blood. Subset of the sample: CD45RA-negative fraction. CDR3 loop: CASSQDPGGAFYGYTF. CDR3 sequence (DNA): TGCGCCAGCAGCCAAGATCCGGGCGGAGCTTTCTATGGCTACACCTTC.